The sequence of this TCR beta chain was determined in a study of human T cells and chemical hapten exposure. For the study at large: Patch testing was performed with 0.01% DPC on the upper back, with reading at 6 days. Slight differences in pooled library volume were the main source of varying TCR yields across samples.

The CDR3 sequence is 14 residues long. Per germline, CDR1 MNHEY and CDR2 SVGAGI. V was cut by 6 bases and J by 4 bases, with 15 bases left in between. This clonotype has just a few counts. TCRdb called the RACE reads again in MiXCR, with one record for every CDR3 protein. The repertoire holds about 140,000 distinct CDR3 sequences, with 10% to 15% as singletons. The time point: patch test 2, 6 weeks after DPC sensitization. The treatment was: therapeutic diphenylcyclopropenone sensitization with weekly scalp DPC. The donor pool consisted of alopecia patients aged 18 to 70 years, considered suitable for DPC.

The source material was whole blood, sampled in connection with sensitization to the hapten diphenylcyclopropenone (DPC). This rearrangement joins TRBV6-5 to TRBJ1-1; D may be TRBD1 (5 bases). This TCR was recovered from a woman aged 50 to 65 with alopecia areata. Some clones in this sample may be carry-over from other donors' samples. The CDR3 nucleotides read TGTGCCAGCAGGGTCCCTTGGGGGAGCACTGAAGCTTTCTTT. Translated: CASRVPWGSTEAFF.